This TCR beta chain was obtained from a study of shared clonotypes between healthy human individuals. Looked up from germline, CDR1 is LNHDA and CDR2 is SQIVND (reference sequence). V was trimmed by 5 bases and J by 6 bases, leaving 7 bases between them. The CDR3 is 11 amino acids. Details on this clone: Its specificity is not known.

The method was immunoSEQ multiplex PCR; TCRdb's version includes in-frame clones alone and lacks a portion of them. The sample holds approximately 2.3 million clones, over 90% seen once. Regarding the study as a whole: The authors sampled blood alone, and tissue repertoires likely differ.

The receptor comes from a man younger than 35 in good health. Some clones in this sample may be carry-over from other donors' samples. The chain recombines TRBV19 with TRBJ1-2; D remains ambiguous. Sequenced input: naive CD4+ T cells from PBMCs. Subset noted: CD45RA+ positively selected. The CDR3 loop is CASSEVNGYTF. The CDR3 DNA is TGTGCCAGTAGTGAGGTGAATGGCTACACCTTC.